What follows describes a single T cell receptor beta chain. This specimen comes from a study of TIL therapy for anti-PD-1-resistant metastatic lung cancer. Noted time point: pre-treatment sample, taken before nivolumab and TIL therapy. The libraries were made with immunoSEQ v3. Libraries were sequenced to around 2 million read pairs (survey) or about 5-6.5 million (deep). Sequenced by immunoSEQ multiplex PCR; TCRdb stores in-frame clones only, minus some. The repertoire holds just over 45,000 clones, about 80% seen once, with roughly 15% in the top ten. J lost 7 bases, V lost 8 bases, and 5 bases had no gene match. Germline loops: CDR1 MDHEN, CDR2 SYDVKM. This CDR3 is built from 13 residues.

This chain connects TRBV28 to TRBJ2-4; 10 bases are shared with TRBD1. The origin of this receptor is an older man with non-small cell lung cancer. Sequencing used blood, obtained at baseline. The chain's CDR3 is CASVPGQGNIQYF. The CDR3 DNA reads TGTGCCAGCGTTCCGGGACAGGGGAACATTCAGTACTTC.